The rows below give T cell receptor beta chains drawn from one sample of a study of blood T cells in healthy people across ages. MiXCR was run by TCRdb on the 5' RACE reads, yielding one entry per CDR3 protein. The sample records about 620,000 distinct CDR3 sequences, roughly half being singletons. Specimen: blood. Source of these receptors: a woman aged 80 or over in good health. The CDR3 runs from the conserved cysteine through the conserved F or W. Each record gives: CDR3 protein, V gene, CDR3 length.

CDR3 protein: CATTVGTDYGYTF
V gene: TRBV11-2
CDR3 length: 13

CDR3 protein: CASSQDPAGGYNEQFF
V gene: TRBV3-1
CDR3 length: 16

CDR3 protein: CASLQGDTQYF
V gene: TRBV6-6
CDR3 length: 11

CDR3 protein: CASSLRGPNEKLFF
V gene: TRBV12-3/TRBV12-4
CDR3 length: 14

CDR3 protein: CASSLAVTFLTEQFF
V gene: TRBV7-2
CDR3 length: 15

CDR3 protein: CASNFWTGDGYTF
V gene: TRBV2
CDR3 length: 13

CDR3 protein: CSVREDKETQYF
V gene: TRBV29-1
CDR3 length: 12

CDR3 protein: CASSLFGRSGREHNEQFF
V gene: TRBV7-9
CDR3 length: 18

CDR3 protein: CSARLERVANYGYTF
V gene: TRBV20-1
CDR3 length: 15

CDR3 protein: CASSRQVNNEQYF
V gene: TRBV7-9
CDR3 length: 13

CDR3 protein: CASSLRPPYNEQFF
V gene: TRBV4-1
CDR3 length: 14

CDR3 protein: CAISEAGLALGQETQYF
V gene: TRBV10-3
CDR3 length: 17

CDR3 protein: CASSEAGPASGYTF
V gene: TRBV10-2
CDR3 length: 14

CDR3 protein: CASSLIGDTQYF
V gene: TRBV7-9
CDR3 length: 12

CDR3 protein: CSVVGWDRGGYEQYF
V gene: TRBV29-1
CDR3 length: 15

CDR3 protein: CASSWTGDHEQYF
V gene: TRBV16
CDR3 length: 13

CDR3 protein: CASSQGFQALDGYTF
V gene: TRBV3-1
CDR3 length: 15

CDR3 protein: CSAHPTSGRASNEQFF
V gene: TRBV20-1
CDR3 length: 16

CDR3 protein: CASSLAGQGFTDTQYF
V gene: TRBV5-1
CDR3 length: 16

CDR3 protein: CASRPPGEKLFF
V gene: TRBV2
CDR3 length: 12

CDR3 protein: CASSLGEGVYTF
V gene: TRBV7-9
CDR3 length: 12

CDR3 protein: CASVTGNTIYF
V gene: TRBV6-5
CDR3 length: 11

CDR3 protein: CASSPLDTLGETQYF
V gene: TRBV18
CDR3 length: 15

CDR3 protein: CASSINRASYEQYF
V gene: TRBV6-5
CDR3 length: 14

CDR3 protein: CSARRRGTGGDTQYF
V gene: TRBV20-1
CDR3 length: 15

CDR3 protein: CASSYSSTGGGIRANVLTF
V gene: TRBV6-2/TRBV6-3
CDR3 length: 19

CDR3 protein: CSSKGATVYEQYF
V gene: TRBV20-1
CDR3 length: 13